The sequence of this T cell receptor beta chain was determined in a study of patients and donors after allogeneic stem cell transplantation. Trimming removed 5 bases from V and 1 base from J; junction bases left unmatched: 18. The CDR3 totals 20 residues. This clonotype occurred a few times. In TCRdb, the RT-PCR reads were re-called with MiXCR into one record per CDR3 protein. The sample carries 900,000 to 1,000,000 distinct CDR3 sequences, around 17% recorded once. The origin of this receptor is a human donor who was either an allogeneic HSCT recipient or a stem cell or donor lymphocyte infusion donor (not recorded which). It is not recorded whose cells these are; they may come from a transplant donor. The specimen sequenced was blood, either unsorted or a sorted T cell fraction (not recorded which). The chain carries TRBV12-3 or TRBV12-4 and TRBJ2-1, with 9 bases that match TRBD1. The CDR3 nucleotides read TGTGCCAGCAGTATCCGGGACAGGGTGGCTCGATATCTTTCCTACAATGAGCAGTTCTTC. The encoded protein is CASSIRDRVARYLSYNEQFF.